Below are 30 T cell receptor beta chains sequenced from a single sample in a study of OX40 agonist ivuxolimab in advanced cancers. Sequenced by immunoSEQ multiplex PCR; TCRdb stores in-frame clones only, minus some. This table has under 20,000 clones, 55% to 75% appearing once. The sequences come from CD4+ or CD8+ T cells sorted from blood, collected in a trial of the OX40 agonist ivuxolimab. The origin of the receptors is an adult with an advanced solid tumor such as melanoma, head and neck, liver or kidney cancer.

V is TRBV5-4 and J is TRBJ2-1; TRBD2 aligns across 12 bases. Germline loops: CDR1 SGHNT, CDR2 YYREEE (reference sequence). J gave up 8 bases and V 4 bases, and 7 bases lay outside the gene matches. The CDR3 has 15 amino acids. Here the CDR3 DNA reads TGTGCCAGCAGCATACCTAGCGGGGGGGTGTATGAGCAGTTCTTC. Protein sequence: CASSIPSGGVYEQFF. The variable domain in full, with the rest retrieved from reference TRBV5-4 and TRBJ2-1, is ETGVTQSPTHLIKTRGQQVTLRCSSQSGHNTVSWYQQALGQGPQFIFQYYREEENGRGNFPPRFSGLQFPNYSSELNVNALELDDSALYLCASSIPSGGVYEQFFGPGTRLTVL.

V and J are TRBV6-1 and TRBJ1-2; D might be TRBD1 (6 bases). This CDR3 is built from 12 residues. Trimming removed 5 bases from V and 5 bases from J, with 9 bases in between. The germline gives CDR1 MNHNS, CDR2 SASEGT. As DNA, the CDR3 is TGTGCCAGCAGTCAAACAGGGTATGGCTACACCTTC. Translating it yields CASSQTGYGYTF.

The chain links TRBV19 to TRBJ2-6, with no clear D. From germline, CDR1 is LNHDA and CDR2 SQIVND (reference sequence). This CDR3 region has 18 residues. V shed 5 bases and J shed 0 bases, with 17 bases lying between them. The CDR3 loop reads CASSPMTGPISGANVLTF. For the CDR3, the DNA is TGTGCCAGTAGTCCTATGACCGGACCGATCTCTGGGGCCAACGTCCTGACTTTC.

The rearrangement uses TRBV9 and TRBJ2-7; tentative D call: TRBD1 (5 bases). This CDR3 spans 14 amino acids. The V end lost 2 bases, the J end lost 2 bases, and 11 bases lay between the germline ends. The V gene's germline CDR1 is SGDLS and CDR2 YYNGEE. CDR3 sequence: CASSVASGTYEQYF. The DNA of the CDR3 is TGTGCCAGCAGCGTGGCTTCAGGGACCTACGAGCAGTACTTC.

The rearrangement links TRBV27 to TRBJ2-3; D not resolved. CDR3 length: 13 amino acids. Trimming cost V 5 bases and J 0 bases, with 6 bases left between them. From germline, CDR1 is MNHEY and CDR2 SMNVEV (reference sequence). The CDR3, as DNA: TGTGCCAGCAGTCCCGATAGCACAGATACGCAGTATTTT. Protein: CASSPDSTDTQYF.

V is TRBV19 and J is TRBJ2-5, with TRBD2 matching over 8 bases. Gene TRBJ2-7 matches the end of the DNA better, so the J call may be wrong. The length of the CDR3 is 13 residues. Germline CDR1 reads LNHDA; CDR2 reads SQIVND (reference sequence). The CDR3 sequence: CATSAGELYEQYF. The CDR3 nucleotides read TGTGCCACCTCAGCGGGGGAGCTCTACGAGCAGTACTTC.

The rearrangement joins TRBV7-6 to TRBJ1-2, with D perhaps TRBD1 (5 bases). V was cut by 5 bases and J by 7 bases, with 17 bases left in between. CDR1 is SGHVS and CDR2 is FNYEAQ in the germline V gene. CDR3 length equals 14 residues. The CDR3 loop is CASSPLEGPVGYTF. The CDR3, as DNA: TGTGCCAGCAGCCCCTTGGAGGGGCCTGTTGGCTACACCTTC.

The V call is TRBV9, the J call TRBJ2-1; 7 bases align to TRBD2. Unmatched junction bases numbered 9, after V lost 3 bases and J lost 0 bases. Germline V gene data show CDR1 as SGDLS and CDR2 as YYNGEE. The CDR3 is 17 residues long. The CDR3 loop reads CASSEGTTQSSYNEQFF. The CDR3 DNA follows: TGTGCCAGCAGCGAAGGGACTACACAGAGCTCCTACAATGAGCAGTTCTTC.

The chain links TRBV4-2 to TRBJ1-5, with D possibly matching TRBD1 (5 bases). Trimming cost V 2 bases and J 3 bases, with 17 bases left between them. The CDR3 is 17 amino acids. Germline values: CDR1 LGHNA, CDR2 YNFKEQ. The CDR3 here is CASSQPEQGPYNQPQHF. CDR3 DNA: TGTGCCAGCAGCCAACCTGAGCAGGGACCGTACAATCAGCCCCAGCATTTT.

The chain couples TRBV7-3 to TRBJ2-3, with 10 bases identical to TRBD2. The CDR3 has 20 amino acids. Trimming at V came to 5 bases and at J to 1 base, leaving 18 bases not matched to a gene. CDR1 is SGHTA, CDR2 FQGTGA, per germline. The CDR3 is CASSLNPSGGSRARTDTQYF. The DNA for the CDR3 is TGTGCCAGCAGCCTCAACCCTAGCGGGGGAAGCCGGGCCCGCACAGATACGCAGTATTTT.

In its sample, this clone was seen once. The gene calls are TRBV27 and TRBJ2-7, with 9 positions matching TRBD1. The CDR3 has 15 amino acids. Losses at the gene ends were 8 bases for V and 7 bases for J; bases not matched to a gene: 15. Germline loops: CDR1 MNHEY, CDR2 SMNVEV (reference sequence). The DNA of the CDR3 is TGTGCCAGCCGTGGAGGGACAGGGACTATTAAAGAGCAGTACTTC. It is translated as CASRGGTGTIKEQYF.

This clone was detected a few times. This chain uses TRBV27 with TRBJ2-1; D ambiguous. The CDR3 length is 11 residues. CDR1 is MNHEY, CDR2 SMNVEV, per germline (reference sequence). V lost 7 bases to trimming and J lost 3 bases, with 4 bases between them. The CDR3 sequence is CASTLYNEQFF. The CDR3 region has the DNA TGTGCCAGCACCCTCTACAATGAGCAGTTCTTC.

This chain joins TRBV7-8 and TRBJ2-3; D is undetermined. In germline, CDR1 is SGHVS, CDR2 FQNEAQ. The CDR3 length is 16 residues. The V gene lost 1 base and the J gene lost 2 bases, with 13 bases spanning the gap. The CDR3: CASSLVYDGYTDTQYF. CDR3 DNA: TGTGCCAGCAGCTTAGTCTATGACGGATACACAGATACGCAGTATTTT.

As concerns this clone: With only one base between it and a far larger clone, this is likely a read error. The chain carries TRBV29-1 and TRBJ2-7, with a weak D call TRBD2 (5 bases). The CDR3 is 14 residues long. Germline V gene lookup returns CDR1 SQVTM and CDR2 ANQGSEA. CDR3 amino acids: CSVSHGGGLSPLHF. Here the CDR3 DNA reads TGCAGCGTTTCGCACGGAGGTGGGCTGTCACCCCTCCACTTC.

The V gene is TRBV6-6, the J gene TRBJ1-1; no definite D call. CDR1 MNHNY and CDR2 SVGAGI come from the germline V gene (reference sequence). This CDR3 region has 13 residues. Trimming removed 5 bases from V and 4 bases from J, with 11 bases in between. CDR3 sequence reads: CASSAQPGTEAFF. Written as DNA, the CDR3 is TGTGCCAGCAGTGCCCAGCCTGGCACTGAAGCTTTCTTT.

The V and J genes are TRBV19 and TRBJ1-6; 10 bases line up with TRBD1. Germline V gene sequence: CDR1 LNHDA, CDR2 SQIVND (reference sequence). The V gene end was trimmed by 3 bases and the J gene end by 11 bases; junction bases not matched to a gene: 4. The CDR3 totals 14 residues. The CDR3 sequence: CASSMGQGFTPLHF. CDR3 nucleotide sequence: TGTGCCAGTAGTATGGGACAGGGGTTTACACCCCTCCACTTT. The full variable domain, its missing parts supplied by reference TRBV19 and TRBJ1-6, is DGGITQSPKYLFRKEGQNVTLSCEQNLNHDAMYWYRQDPGQGLRLIYYSQIVNDFQKGDIAEGYSVSREKKESFPLTVTSAQKNPTAFYLCASSMGQGFTPLHFGNGTRLTVT.

This chain links TRBV7-6 with TRBJ1-1; the D is unclear. Germline V gene lookup returns CDR1 SGHVS and CDR2 FNYEAQ. The CDR3 sequence is 15 residues long. Trimming took off 4 bases at V and 0 bases at J, with 12 bases between the two ends. The CDR3 sequence: CASSSQEGLNTEAFF. In nucleotides, the CDR3 is TGTGCCAGCAGCTCCCAGGAGGGCTTGAACACTGAAGCTTTCTTT.

The CDR3 spells CASSWGRSDPITDTQYF. CDR3 sequence (DNA): TGTGCCAGCAGCTGGGGGAGATCCGACCCAATCACAGATACGCAGTATTTT. V gene TRBV5-4 combines with J gene TRBJ2-3; D may match TRBD1 or TRBD2 (5 bases each). CDR3 length: 17 residues. V lost 3 bases, J lost 2 bases, and 19 bases lay in between. Germline lookup yields CDR1 SGHNT and CDR2 YYREEE (reference sequence).

V usage is TRBV19 and J usage is TRBJ1-4; 9 bases align to TRBD1. The CDR3 sequence is 15 residues long. Germline V CDR1 and CDR2: LNHDA, SQIVND (reference sequence). V dropped 4 bases and J dropped 2; count of bases not matched to a gene: 2. In nucleotides, the CDR3 is TGTGCCAGTAGTACGACAGGGGGTACTAATGAAAAACTGTTTTTT. It codes for CASSTTGGTNEKLFF.

Here the CDR3 DNA reads TGTGCCAGCAGCTTGGGATCCTCTTACTACGAGCAGTACTTC. Encoded protein: CASSLGSSYYEQYF. J is TRBJ2-7 and V is TRBV5-6; D not certain. V lost 0 bases and J 3 bases, leaving 10 bases between the germline ends. Looked up from germline, CDR1 is SGHDT and CDR2 is YYEEEE. CDR3 length: 14 residues.

J is TRBJ2-2 and V is TRBV19, with 8 bases identical to TRBD1. The CDR3 runs 13 residues. V lost 9 bases to trimming and J lost 3 bases; unmatched junction nucleotides: 3. Germline V gene lookup returns CDR1 LNHDA and CDR2 SQIVND (reference sequence). The CDR3 reads CASDRGDTGELFF. CDR3 in DNA: TGTGCCAGCGACAGGGGCGACACCGGGGAGCTGTTTTTT. Full variable domain (remainder filled in from reference TRBV19 and TRBJ2-2): DGGITQSPKYLFRKEGQNVTLSCEQNLNHDAMYWYRQDPGQGLRLIYYSQIVNDFQKGDIAEGYSVSREKKESFPLTVTSAQKNPTAFYLCASDRGDTGELFFGEGSRLTVL.

The rearrangement joins TRBV6-5 to TRBJ1-1; D is uncertain. The V end was cut by 5 bases, the J end by 8 bases, with 9 bases between. CDR1 is MNHEY and CDR2 is SVGAGI in the germline V gene. The CDR3 is 11 residues long. Here the CDR3 DNA reads TGTGCCAGCAGTCGCGAGAGAGAAGCTTTCTTT. It is translated as CASSREREAFF.

This clone is medium-sized (0.01 to 0.1%) in the sample. The chain uses TRBV4-1 and TRBJ2-7, with D perhaps matching TRBD1 (5 bases). CDR3 length: 16 residues. Trimming stripped 1 base from V and 2 bases from J, with 15 bases between. The germline V gene has CDR1 MGHRA and CDR2 YSYEKL. The CDR3: CASSQVVLGHPYEQYF. The CDR3 DNA is TGCGCCAGCAGCCAAGTCGTCCTTGGACACCCCTACGAGCAGTACTTC.

J is TRBJ2-7 and V is TRBV27, with 8 bases lining up with TRBD2. In germline, CDR1 is MNHEY, CDR2 SMNVEV (reference sequence). This CDR3 contains 15 residues. Trimming took 6 bases from V and 0 from J; bases not matched to a gene: 7. The CDR3 nucleotides read TGTGCCAGCAGGGATACAGCGGGGGCCTCCTACGAGCAGTACTTC. This codes for CASRDTAGASYEQYF.

This clone ranks as large. The genes are TRBV5-6 and TRBJ1-1; tentatively, D is TRBD1 (6 bases). V was cut by 8 bases and J by 3 bases, with 20 bases left in between. The CDR3 covers 15 residues. Germline V gives CDR1 SGHDT, CDR2 YYEEEE. The CDR3 spells CASGQSDQVYTEAFF. DNA of the CDR3: TGTGCCAGTGGACAGTCGGACCAGGTATACACTGAAGCTTTCTTT.

This chain links TRBV7-9 with TRBJ2-2, with D perhaps matching TRBD2 (5 bases). The CDR3 runs to 17 residues. Germline assignment: CDR1 SEHNR and CDR2 FQNEAQ (reference sequence). The germline V and J ends were trimmed by 1 base and 7 bases, with 19 bases remaining between them. CDR3: CASSLGSALATSGELFF. In DNA, the CDR3 is TGTGCCAGCAGCTTAGGATCCGCCCTAGCAACCAGCGGGGAGCTGTTTTTT. The full variable domain, completed using reference TRBV7-9 and TRBJ2-2, is DTGVSQNPRHKITKRGQNVTFRCDPISEHNRLYWYRQTLGQGPEFLTYFQNEAQLEKSRLLSDRFSAERPKGSFSTLEIQRTEQGDSAMYLCASSLGSALATSGELFFGEGSRLTVL.

V is TRBV6-5 and J is TRBJ1-4, with D maybe TRBD1 (5 bases). CDR1 is MNHEY and CDR2 is SVGAGI in the germline V gene. Trimming took 0 bases from V and 10 from J, leaving 15 bases between them. CDR3 length: 15 residues. The CDR3 sequence is CASSYSARGAGKLFF. CDR3 bases: TGTGCCAGCAGTTACTCCGCCCGGGGCGCGGGAAAACTGTTTTTT.

The chain is built from TRBV5-6 and TRBJ2-3; D is possibly TRBD2 (5 bases). The CDR3 extends over 16 amino acids. The V end was cut by 4 bases, the J end by 0 bases, with 15 bases between. Germline assignment: CDR1 SGHDT and CDR2 YYEEEE. The CDR3 sequence: CASSPLEVSSTDTQYF. The CDR3, as DNA: TGTGCCAGCAGCCCCCTGGAGGTATCTAGCACAGATACGCAGTATTTT.

The gene calls are TRBV5-1 and TRBJ1-2; TRBD1 might be the D (5 bases). This CDR3 has 16 residues. Per germline, CDR1 SGHRS and CDR2 YFSETQ. V was shortened by 0 bases and J by 8 bases, with 20 bases between the two germline ends. The DNA for the CDR3 is TGCGCCAGCAGCTTGGCGACAGACCCGGGGCTAGGGGGCTACACCTTC. It yields the protein CASSLATDPGLGGYTF.

V usage is TRBV7-6 and J usage is TRBJ1-1; D is ambiguous. This CDR3 spans 11 amino acids. Germline V CDR1 and CDR2: SGHVS, FNYEAQ. The CDR3 region is CAKQWGTEAFF. The CDR3 DNA reads TGTGCTAAGCAGTGGGGAACTGAAGCTTTCTTT.